This T cell receptor beta chain came from a study of T cell responses to AZD1222 COVID-19 vaccine. Sequencing used immunoSEQ multiplex PCR; TCRdb keeps in-frame clones, though not all of them. This sample has some 87,000 clones, with approximately 90% found just once. V shed 1 base and J shed 5 bases, with 15 bases lying between them. This CDR3 comprises 15 residues. Per the germline V gene, CDR1 is MGHRA and CDR2 is YSYEKL. The gene calls are TRBV4-1 and TRBJ2-7, with a possible D match to TRBD2 (6 bases). The TCR was taken from an adult in good health. The sequenced sample was peripheral blood, obtained on day 0 of AZD1222 vaccination. CDR3: CASSQVYLAFDEQYF. DNA of the CDR3: TGCGCCAGCAGCCAAGTTTACCTAGCGTTCGACGAGCAGTACTTC.